One sample yielded the 31 T cell receptor beta chains listed below, sequenced in a study of cytomegalovirus exposure and HLA in healthy donors. PCR involved 60 Vbeta and 13 Jbeta primers. The table came from immunoSEQ multiplex PCR; TCRdb's copy has only in-frame clones and leaves some out. The profile shows some 120,000 clones, roughly 80% of them singletons. The material sequenced was PBMCs. The source of these receptors is a man aged 18 to 29 in good health and CMV-seropositive.

The chain has TRBV30 and TRBJ1-5; 7 nucleotides match TRBD1. The CDR3 sequence is 15 residues long. In germline, CDR1 is GTSNPN, CDR2 SVGIG (reference sequence). V shed 5 bases and J 0 bases; nucleotides not matched to a gene: 7. The CDR3 is CAWEGKGASNQPQHF. The CDR3 DNA reads as TGTGCCTGGGAGGGCAAGGGGGCTAGCAATCAGCCCCAGCATTTT. Full variable domain (remainder filled in from reference TRBV30 and TRBJ1-5): SQTIHQWPATLVQPVGSPLSLECTVEGTSNPNLYWYRQAAGRGLQLLFYSVGIGQISSEVPQNLSASRPQDRQFILSSKKLLLSDSGFYLCAWEGKGASNQPQHFGDGTRLSIL.

The table lists this clone with a few counts. The chain carries TRBV18 and TRBJ2-7; D is undetermined. CDR3 length equals 13 residues. V was clipped by 5 bases and J by 3 bases, with 11 bases between them. The germline V gene has CDR1 KGHSH and CDR2 LQKENI. CDR3 DNA: TGTGCCAGCTCAGCCTTGAACAACTACGAGCAGTACTTC. Encoded protein: CASSALNNYEQYF. Using reference TRBV18 and TRBJ2-7 for the parts outside the CDR3, the full variable domain is NAGVMQNPRHLVRRRGQEARLRCSPMKGHSHVYWYRQLPEEGLKFMVYLQKENIIDESGMPKERFSAEFPKEGPSILRIQQVVRGDSAAYFCASSALNNYEQYFGPGTRLTVT.

The genes are TRBV30 and TRBJ1-6, with 9 bases aligning to TRBD1. The V and J ends lost 0 bases and 13 bases, in that order; junction bases with no gene match: 4. CDR1 and CDR2 (germline): GTSNPN, SVGIG (reference sequence). The CDR3 consists of 13 residues. DNA of the CDR3: TGTGCCTGGAGTGTACTACAGGGGGCCCCCCTCCACTTT. As protein: CAWSVLQGAPLHF.

The chain combines TRBV2 with TRBJ2-3, with TRBD1 matching 10 bases. CDR3 length: 15 residues. Germline CDR1 and CDR2: SNHLY and FYNNEI. Trimming removed 7 bases from V and 3 bases from J; junction bases left unmatched: 7. The CDR3 sequence: CASIERDRGTDTQYF. As DNA, the CDR3 is TGTGCCAGCATAGAGCGGGACAGGGGAACAGATACGCAGTATTTT.

The rearrangement uses TRBV5-1 and TRBJ2-5, with D unclear. CDR1 SGHRS and CDR2 YFSETQ come from the germline V gene. There are 14 residues in the CDR3. Trimming removed 0 bases at V and 2 bases at J, with 8 bases between. CDR3: CASSLDALQETQYF. In DNA form, the CDR3 reads TGCGCCAGCAGCTTGGATGCGTTGCAAGAGACCCAGTACTTC.

This chain connects TRBV30 to TRBJ1-2, with 11 bases lining up with TRBD1. The CDR3 totals 17 residues. The V gene's germline CDR1 is GTSNPN and CDR2 SVGIG (reference sequence). The V segment lost 1 base and the J segment 3 bases; nucleotides outside the gene matches: 10. The CDR3 nucleotides read TGTGCCTGGAGTGATAAGTTAGGGACAGGGGGATACTATGGCTACACCTTC. The encoded protein is CAWSDKLGTGGYYGYTF.

The chain carries TRBV19 and TRBJ1-3, with unresolved D. CDR1 and CDR2 from the germline V gene are LNHDA and SQIVND (reference sequence). V shed 6 bases and J shed 0 bases, with 15 bases lying between them. The CDR3 is made up of 16 amino acids. The CDR3, as DNA: TGTGCCAGTAGGCCGACCGGGAGCCCCTCTGGAAACACCATATATTTT. It codes for CASRPTGSPSGNTIYF. Drawing the rest from reference TRBV19 and TRBJ1-3, the complete variable domain is DGGITQSPKYLFRKEGQNVTLSCEQNLNHDAMYWYRQDPGQGLRLIYYSQIVNDFQKGDIAEGYSVSREKKESFPLTVTSAQKNPTAFYLCASRPTGSPSGNTIYFGEGSWLTVV.

The V gene is TRBV7-9, the J gene TRBJ1-4; D is uncertain. The V and J ends lost 1 base and 5 bases respectively, with 8 bases between them. This CDR3 comprises 14 residues. Per germline, CDR1 SEHNR and CDR2 FQNEAQ (reference sequence). The CDR3 protein is CASSLGQKNEKLFF. The CDR3 nucleotides read TGTGCCAGCAGCTTAGGGCAGAAGAATGAAAAACTGTTTTTT.

This chain connects TRBV5-6 to TRBJ1-2, with 8 positions matching TRBD1. Germline V gene data show CDR1 as SGHDT and CDR2 as YYEEEE. V lost 2 bases, J lost 8 bases, and 8 bases stayed unmatched. This CDR3 is 14 amino acids long. The CDR3 sequence: CASSFRDRSGGYTF. CDR3 nucleotides: TGTGCCAGCAGCTTCCGGGACAGGTCAGGAGGCTACACCTTC.

This chain connects TRBV7-9 to TRBJ1-1, with D possibly being TRBD1 (5 bases). The CDR3 totals 16 residues. Germline loops: CDR1 SEHNR, CDR2 FQNEAQ (reference sequence). The V end lost 7 bases, the J end lost 5 bases, and 23 bases lay between the germline ends. CDR3 sequence reads: CASTPSRLRGGTEAFF. The CDR3 DNA reads as TGTGCCAGCACACCCTCACGTCTTAGGGGTGGGACTGAAGCTTTCTTT.

The chain combines TRBV7-8 with TRBJ1-4; 8 bases agree with TRBD1. The CDR3 loop spans 16 amino acids. Germline V gene lookup returns CDR1 SGHVS and CDR2 FQNEAQ. J was trimmed by 6 bases and V by 1 base; bases with no gene match: 7. In DNA, the CDR3 is TGTGCCAGCAGCTTAGAGACAGGGGTCGGGTATGAAAAACTGTTTTTT. Amino acids: CASSLETGVGYEKLFF.

This clone has only a few counts. The gene calls are TRBV7-6 and TRBJ2-1; 12 bases agree with TRBD2. Germline lookup yields CDR1 SGHVS and CDR2 FNYEAQ. CDR3 size: 16 residues. V shed 5 bases and J 4 bases; nucleotides not matched to a gene: 6. CDR3: CASSPTSGRLYNEQFF. In DNA, the CDR3 is TGTGCCAGCAGCCCTACTAGCGGGAGGTTGTACAATGAGCAGTTCTTC.

The V gene is TRBV9, the J gene TRBJ2-6; 11 bases line up with TRBD1. The CDR3 contains 17 residues. From germline, CDR1 is SGDLS and CDR2 YYNGEE. Germline trimming cut 0 bases from V and 4 bases from J; bases unmatched to any gene: 3. The CDR3 sequence is CASSVGTGGAGANVLTF. DNA for the CDR3: TGTGCCAGCAGCGTAGGGACAGGGGGCGCGGGGGCCAACGTCCTGACTTTC.

The V call is TRBV4-2, the J call TRBJ1-2; 9 positions match TRBD1. Germline loops: CDR1 LGHNA, CDR2 YNFKEQ. The length of the CDR3 is 15 residues. J was trimmed by 7 bases and V by 7 bases; bases with no gene match: 13. The CDR3 sequence is CASTDPGQGRFGYTF. The CDR3, as DNA: TGTGCCAGCACAGACCCGGGACAGGGTAGATTTGGCTACACCTTC.

V usage is TRBV29-1 and J usage is TRBJ2-7; TRBD1 is a possible D gene (5 bases). CDR1 is SQVTM, CDR2 ANQGSEA, per germline. Trimming removed 8 bases from V and 4 bases from J, with 15 bases in between. The CDR3 runs to 12 residues. CDR3 loop: CSTKGVGYEQYF. CDR3 nucleotide sequence: TGCAGCACTAAAGGGGTAGGTTACGAGCAGTACTTC.

As to this clone: The same CDR3 can be traced to other DNA sequences in this sample. The V call is TRBV7-6, the J call TRBJ1-1; TRBD1 matches at 9 bases. CDR3 length equals 14 residues. Germline-derived CDR1 and CDR2 are SGHVS and FNYEAQ. V dropped 3 bases and J dropped 2; count of bases not matched to a gene: 1. CDR3 in DNA: TGTGCCAGCAGCTTGGACAGGGGCAACACTGAAGCTTTCTTT. This gives the protein CASSLDRGNTEAFF.

The chain joins TRBV11-2 to TRBJ2-6; TRBD1 matches at 7 bases. The J segment lost 4 bases and the V segment lost 5 bases, leaving 14 bases of the junction unmatched. The CDR3 spans 18 residues. Germline lookup yields CDR1 SGHAT and CDR2 FQNNGV. Here the CDR3 DNA reads TGTGCCAGCAGCACCGTTCGCACCAGGGGGTCGGGGGCCAACGTCCTGACTTTC. Its protein is CASSTVRTRGSGANVLTF.

The chain combines TRBV2 with TRBJ1-1; 11 nucleotides align to TRBD1. Germline V gives CDR1 SNHLY, CDR2 FYNNEI. This CDR3 has 15 amino acids. Losses at the gene ends were 7 bases for V and 6 bases for J; bases not matched to a gene: 10. This chain's CDR3 is CASMFGTGGGPEAFF. CDR3 bases: TGTGCCAGCATGTTTGGGACAGGGGGTGGCCCTGAAGCTTTCTTT.

The chain recombines TRBV15 with TRBJ1-2; no reliable D call. CDR3 size: 15 residues. V was shortened by 0 bases and J by 0 bases, with 8 bases between the two germline ends. CDR1 and CDR2 from the germline V gene are LNHNV and YYDKDF (reference sequence). DNA for the CDR3: TGTGCCACCAGCAGAGACAGTACTACTAACTATGGCTACACCTTC. Amino acids: CATSRDSTTNYGYTF.

The V and J genes are TRBV6-6 and TRBJ1-2, with D unresolved. V lost 7 bases and J 3 bases, leaving 18 bases between the germline ends. Germline CDR1 MNHNY, CDR2 SVGAGI (reference sequence). CDR3 length: 15 residues. DNA for the CDR3: TGTGCCAGCATCGGACGGAAAGCGGCGGACTATGGCTACACCTTC. This gives the protein CASIGRKAADYGYTF.

This sequence joins TRBV6-1 and TRBJ2-7; 8 bases line up with TRBD1. The V gene's germline CDR1 is MNHNS and CDR2 SASEGT. The CDR3 contains 16 residues. With V trimmed by 1 base and J by 5 bases, 10 bases remained unmatched. Here the CDR3 reads CASSEVWQGALDEQYF. The CDR3 bases are TGTGCCAGCAGTGAAGTTTGGCAGGGGGCTCTGGACGAGCAGTACTTC.

The CDR3 loop is CASSPLGNEQFF. The CDR3 bases are TGTGCCAGCAGTCCCCTAGGCAATGAGCAGTTCTTC. The rearrangement links TRBV6-6 to TRBJ2-1, with no clear D. Germline CDR1 MNHNY, CDR2 SVGAGI (reference sequence). The V and J ends lost 5 bases and 6 bases respectively, with 8 bases between them. The CDR3 has 12 residues.

The rearrangement joins TRBV25-1 to TRBJ2-5; 10 bases agree with TRBD2. V shed 10 bases, J shed 7 bases, and the junction held 3 bases outside the gene matches. CDR1 and CDR2 (germline): MGHDK, SYGVNS. There are 11 residues in the CDR3. In DNA form, the CDR3 reads TGTGCCACTGGACTAGCGGCGACCCAGTACTTC. Amino acids: CATGLAATQYF.

The rearrangement links TRBV27 to TRBJ1-4, with D perhaps TRBD1 (5 bases). The CDR3 totals 13 residues. Germline V gives CDR1 MNHEY, CDR2 SMNVEV (reference sequence). V lost 4 bases and J lost 7, with 10 bases in between. The CDR3 nucleotides read TGTGCCAGCAGTTCGACAGTGGGTGAAAAACTGTTTTTT. This codes for CASSSTVGEKLFF.

This chain connects TRBV7-9 to TRBJ2-1; TRBD2 agrees at 7 bases. The CDR3 contains 17 residues. V shed 3 bases, J shed 4 bases, and the junction held 12 bases outside the gene matches. Germline V gives CDR1 SEHNR, CDR2 FQNEAQ (reference sequence). The CDR3 here is CASSFFGGRTGYNEQFF. In DNA form, the CDR3 reads TGTGCCAGCAGCTTTTTCGGCGGGAGAACGGGTTACAATGAGCAGTTCTTC.

This chain uses TRBV25-1 with TRBJ1-2; D perhaps matches TRBD1 (6 bases). V was trimmed by 2 bases and J by 8 bases, leaving 18 bases between them. From germline, CDR1 is MGHDK and CDR2 SYGVNS. This CDR3 has 15 residues. CDR3 DNA: TGTGCCAGCAGTGAAAATATGAAGGGGGATAGCGGCTACACCTTC. Translating gives CASSENMKGDSGYTF.

V is TRBV6-1 and J is TRBJ2-7; the D gene is possibly TRBD1 (6 bases). Germline CDR1 and CDR2: MNHNS and SASEGT. Trimming removed 7 bases at V and 2 bases at J, with 15 bases between. The CDR3 is 14 amino acids. CDR3 loop: CASTRQVNPYEQYF. The DNA for the CDR3 is TGTGCCAGCACCCGACAGGTAAACCCCTACGAGCAGTACTTC.

The chain carries TRBV6-6 and TRBJ1-1; possible D gene TRBD1, 5 bases. Trimming cost V 6 bases and J 4 bases, with 18 bases left between them. This CDR3 has 15 amino acids. Germline V lookup: CDR1 MNHNY, CDR2 SVGAGI (reference sequence). CDR3 sequence: CASSSLDPGGTEAFF. CDR3 DNA sequence: TGTGCCAGCAGCTCCTTGGACCCCGGGGGCACTGAAGCTTTCTTT.

The chain is built from TRBV5-5 and TRBJ2-7, with D hard to call. Germline CDR1 is SGHKS and CDR2 is YYEKEE (reference sequence). CDR3 length: 12 amino acids. V lost 4 bases, J lost 0 bases, and 5 bases lay in between. The CDR3 loop reads CASSLLSYEQYF. In DNA, the CDR3 is TGTGCCAGCAGCCTCCTCTCCTACGAGCAGTACTTC.

The V gene is TRBV11-2, the J gene TRBJ1-2; 9 positions agree with TRBD1. The CDR3 totals 15 residues. Looked up from germline, CDR1 is SGHAT and CDR2 is FQNNGV. The V and J ends lost 4 bases and 0 bases, in that order; junction bases with no gene match: 3. CDR3: CASSSGQGANYGYTF. The CDR3 DNA follows: TGTGCCAGCAGCTCGGGACAGGGTGCTAACTATGGCTACACCTTC. The full variable domain, in which reference TRBV11-2 and TRBJ1-2 provide the parts outside the CDR3, is EAGVAQSPRYKIIEKRQSVAFWCNPISGHATLYWYQQILGQGPKLLIQFQNNGVVDDSQLPKDRFSAERLKGVDSTLKIQPAKLEDSAVYLCASSSGQGANYGYTFGSGTRLTVV.

V and J are TRBV27 and TRBJ2-7, with 9 bases lining up with TRBD1. This CDR3 is 14 amino acids long. Germline-derived CDR1 and CDR2 are MNHEY and SMNVEV (reference sequence). V lost 4 bases, J lost 3 bases, and 4 bases stayed unmatched. This CDR3 is CASSWDRDGYEQYF. CDR3 coding DNA: TGTGCCAGCAGTTGGGACAGGGATGGCTACGAGCAGTACTTC.